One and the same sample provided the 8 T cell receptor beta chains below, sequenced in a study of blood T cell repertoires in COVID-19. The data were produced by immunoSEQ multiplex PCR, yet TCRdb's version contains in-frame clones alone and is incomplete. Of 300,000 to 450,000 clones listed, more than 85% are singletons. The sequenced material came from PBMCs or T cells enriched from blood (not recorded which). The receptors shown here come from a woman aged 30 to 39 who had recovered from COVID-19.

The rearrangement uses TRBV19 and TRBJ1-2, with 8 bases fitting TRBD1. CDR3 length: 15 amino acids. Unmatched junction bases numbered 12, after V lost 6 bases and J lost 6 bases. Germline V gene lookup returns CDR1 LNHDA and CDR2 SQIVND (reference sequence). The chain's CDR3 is CASRPGQGMPDGYTF. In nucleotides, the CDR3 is TGTGCCAGTAGGCCTGGACAGGGAATGCCCGATGGCTACACCTTC.

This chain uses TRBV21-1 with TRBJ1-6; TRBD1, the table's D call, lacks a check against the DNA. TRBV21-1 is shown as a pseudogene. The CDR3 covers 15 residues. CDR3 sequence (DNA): TGTGCCAGCAGCAAAAATGACAGATCCAATTCACCCCTCCACTTT. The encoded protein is CASSKNDRSNSPLHF.

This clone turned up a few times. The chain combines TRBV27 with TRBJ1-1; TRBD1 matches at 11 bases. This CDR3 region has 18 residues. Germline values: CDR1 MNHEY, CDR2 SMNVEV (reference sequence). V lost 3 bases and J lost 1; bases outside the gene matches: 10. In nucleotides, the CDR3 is TGTGCCAGCAGTTTCTTCGGGACAGGGGGGATACCGAACACTGAAGCTTTCTTT. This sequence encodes CASSFFGTGGIPNTEAFF.

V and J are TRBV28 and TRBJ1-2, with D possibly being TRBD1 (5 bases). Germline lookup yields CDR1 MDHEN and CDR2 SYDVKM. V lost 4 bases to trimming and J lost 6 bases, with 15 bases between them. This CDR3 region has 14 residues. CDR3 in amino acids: CASSSQDHGHGYTF. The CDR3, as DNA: TGTGCCAGCAGTTCACAGGATCATGGGCATGGCTACACCTTC.

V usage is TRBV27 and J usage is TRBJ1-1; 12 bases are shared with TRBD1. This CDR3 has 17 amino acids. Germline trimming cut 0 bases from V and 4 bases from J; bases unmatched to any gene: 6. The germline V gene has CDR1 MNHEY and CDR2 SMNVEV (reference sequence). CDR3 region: CASSLSRGQGAITEAFF. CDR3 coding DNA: TGTGCCAGCAGTTTATCGAGGGGACAGGGGGCAATCACTGAAGCTTTCTTT.

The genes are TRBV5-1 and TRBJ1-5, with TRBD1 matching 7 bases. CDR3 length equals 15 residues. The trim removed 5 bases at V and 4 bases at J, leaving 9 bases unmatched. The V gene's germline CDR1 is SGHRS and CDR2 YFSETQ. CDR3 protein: CASSRDSPANQPQHF. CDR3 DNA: TGCGCCAGCAGTAGGGACAGTCCCGCGAATCAGCCCCAGCATTTT.

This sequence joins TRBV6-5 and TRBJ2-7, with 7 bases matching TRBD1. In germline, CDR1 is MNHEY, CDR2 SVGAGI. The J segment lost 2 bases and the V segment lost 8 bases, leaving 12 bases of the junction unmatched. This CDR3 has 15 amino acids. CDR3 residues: CASSGIGTATYEQYF. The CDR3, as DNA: TGTGCCAGCTCAGGAATAGGGACAGCTACCTACGAGCAGTACTTC.

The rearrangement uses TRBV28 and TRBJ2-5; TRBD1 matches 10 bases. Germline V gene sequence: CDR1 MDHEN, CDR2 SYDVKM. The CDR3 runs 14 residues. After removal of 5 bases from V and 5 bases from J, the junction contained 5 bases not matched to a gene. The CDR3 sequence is CASSGGTGDETQYF. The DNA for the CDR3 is TGTGCCAGCAGTGGGGGGACAGGGGATGAGACCCAGTACTTC.